This passage covers 27 T cell receptor beta chains from one sample sequenced in a study of blood T cell repertoires in COVID-19. Sequencing was performed with immunoSEQ multiplex PCR; in TCRdb, only in-frame clones are kept and a portion is missing. The sample comprises roughly 74,000 clones, around 88% of which are singletons, and around 2% rests with the top ten. Sequenced sample: peripheral blood. These receptors were collected from a woman aged 80 or over with active or convalescent COVID-19.

The J gene is TRBJ2-5, the V gene TRBV7-3, with 8 bases lining up with TRBD1. V shed 6 bases and J 1 base; nucleotides not matched to a gene: 4. CDR1 and CDR2 from the germline V gene are SGHTA and FQGTGA. The CDR3 runs 14 residues. The DNA of the CDR3 is TGTGCCAGCAGTTCTCAGGGGGCCCAAGAGACCCAGTACTTC. It codes for CASSSQGAQETQYF.

This clone was counted once. The rearrangement uses TRBV3-1 (or the pseudogene TRBV3-2) and TRBJ2-3; the match to TRBD1 covers 9 bases. V shed 6 bases, J shed 1 base, and the junction held 5 bases outside the gene matches. Germline CDR1 LGHDT, CDR2 YNNKEL (reference sequence). The CDR3 is made up of 15 amino acids. The CDR3 loop is CASRDRDRGTDTQYF. The CDR3 DNA reads as TGTGCCAGCAGGGACCGGGACAGGGGCACAGATACGCAGTATTTT.

This clone was detected only once. The chain uses TRBV2 and TRBJ1-5, with D maybe TRBD1 (6 bases). CDR3 length equals 17 residues. The V gene lost 5 bases and the J gene lost 2 bases, with 19 bases spanning the gap. Germline CDR1 reads SNHLY; CDR2 reads FYNNEI. DNA of the CDR3: TGTGCCAGCAGTAGAACCAGGGGTTCGAGCGGCAATCAGCCCCAGCATTTT. Encoded protein: CASSRTRGSSGNQPQHF.

The rearrangement joins TRBV5-4 to TRBJ2-3; 8 bases fit TRBD2. The CDR3 loop spans 16 amino acids. Germline V lookup: CDR1 SGHNT, CDR2 YYREEE (reference sequence). With 0 bases clipped from V and 2 bases from J, the junction kept 5 bases outside the gene matches. The CDR3 region is CASSLGIAGFTDTQYF. CDR3 sequence (DNA): TGTGCCAGCAGCTTGGGTATAGCGGGGTTCACAGATACGCAGTATTTT. Full variable domain (rest looked up from reference TRBV5-4 and TRBJ2-3): ETGVTQSPTHLIKTRGQQVTLRCSSQSGHNTVSWYQQALGQGPQFIFQYYREEENGRGNFPPRFSGLQFPNYSSELNVNALELDDSALYLCASSLGIAGFTDTQYFGPGTRLTVL.

The chain carries TRBV9 and TRBJ2-2; possible D gene TRBD2, 6 bases. The CDR3 sequence is 15 residues long. V was clipped by 2 bases and J by 0 bases, with 8 bases between them. Germline CDR1 SGDLS, CDR2 YYNGEE. CDR3 nucleotide sequence: TGTGCCAGCAGCGTGAGCGGGTCGAACACCGGGGAGCTGTTTTTT. Its translation is CASSVSGSNTGELFF. The full variable domain, its missing parts supplied by reference TRBV9 and TRBJ2-2, is DSGVTQTPKHLITATGQRVTLRCSPRSGDLSVYWYQQSLDQGLQFLIQYYNGEERAKGNILERFSAQQFPDLHSELNLSSLELGDSALYFCASSVSGSNTGELFFGEGSRLTVL.

This rearrangement joins TRBV19 to TRBJ1-5; 9 bases map to TRBD1. With 8 bases clipped from V and 6 bases from J, the junction kept 11 bases outside the gene matches. This CDR3 region has 15 residues. The V gene's germline CDR1 is LNHDA and CDR2 SQIVND (reference sequence). The CDR3 sequence is CASHTGTGFGQPQHF. CDR3 DNA sequence: TGTGCCAGTCACACCGGGACAGGGTTCGGTCAGCCCCAGCATTTT.

This chain links TRBV5-1 with TRBJ1-5; D is uncertain. Germline V lookup: CDR1 SGHRS, CDR2 YFSETQ. This CDR3 has 13 amino acids. Trimming stripped 4 bases from V and 4 bases from J, with 9 bases between. The CDR3: CASSLGLNQPQHF. In nucleotides, the CDR3 is TGCGCCAGCAGCCTAGGCCTGAATCAGCCCCAGCATTTT.

J is TRBJ1-1 and V is TRBV21-1; the table's D call TRBD1 went unverified against the DNA. TRBV21-1 is listed as a pseudogene. The CDR3 covers 15 residues. Here the CDR3 reads CASSKSDRGGTEAFF. CDR3 bases: TGTGCCAGCAGCAAATCGGACAGGGGAGGAACTGAAGCTTTCTTT.

This CDR3 is CASSVETGATYEQYF. The CDR3 coding sequence is TGTGCCAGCAGCGTAGAGACAGGGGCCACCTACGAGCAGTACTTC. The chain carries TRBV9 and TRBJ2-7; 8 bases match TRBD1. The germline V gene has CDR1 SGDLS and CDR2 YYNGEE. CDR3 length equals 15 residues. Losses at the gene ends were 0 bases for V and 2 bases for J; bases not matched to a gene: 4.

This clone was counted a few times. The chain has TRBV7-2 and TRBJ2-7, with D tentatively TRBD1 (6 bases). This CDR3 has 13 amino acids. V shed 2 bases and J shed 5 bases, with 10 bases lying between them. Germline V gene lookup returns CDR1 SGHTA and CDR2 FQGNSA. This CDR3 reads CASSLNRDNEQYF. CDR3 DNA: TGTGCCAGCAGCTTAAACAGGGACAACGAGCAGTACTTC.

This clone came up once. This chain joins TRBV6-1 and TRBJ1-2, with TRBD1 identical over 7 bases. The CDR3 is made up of 14 amino acids. The J segment lost 3 bases and the V segment lost 3 bases, leaving 4 bases of the junction unmatched. Germline V gives CDR1 MNHNS, CDR2 SASEGT. The CDR3: CASSEHGTDYGYTF. The DNA of the CDR3 is TGTGCCAGCAGTGAGCACGGGACAGACTATGGCTACACCTTC.

The V call is TRBV7-2, the J call TRBJ1-2; no reliable D call. Germline loops: CDR1 SGHTA, CDR2 FQGNSA. V gave up 4 bases and J gave up 7 bases, with 10 bases separating them. The CDR3 is 12 amino acids. CDR3 region: CASSYEEGGYTF. The CDR3, as DNA: TGTGCCAGCAGCTATGAGGAGGGTGGCTACACCTTC.

CDR3 region: CASSTQGANTEAFF. As DNA, the CDR3 is TGTGCCAGTAGTACCCAGGGGGCGAACACTGAAGCTTTCTTT. The genes are TRBV19 and TRBJ1-1; TRBD1 aligns across 8 bases. Germline V lookup: CDR1 LNHDA, CDR2 SQIVND (reference sequence). V trimming: 4 bases; J trimming: 1 base; junction bases outside the gene matches: 2. The CDR3 contains 14 residues.

The chain uses TRBV7-2 and TRBJ1-2, with a tentative D call TRBD1 (5 bases). CDR3 length: 13 amino acids. V was shortened by 5 bases and J by 4 bases, with 11 bases between the two germline ends. In germline, CDR1 is SGHTA, CDR2 FQGNSA. The CDR3 protein is CASSLTESYGYTF. In DNA, the CDR3 is TGTGCCAGCAGCCTGACAGAGAGCTATGGCTACACCTTC. Combining the CDR3 with reference TRBV7-2 and TRBJ1-2 gives the whole variable domain GAGVSQSPSNKVTEKGKDVELRCDPISGHTALYWYRQSLGQGLEFLIYFQGNSAPDKSGLPSDRFSAERTGGSVSTLTIQRTQQEDSAVYLCASSLTESYGYTFGSGTRLTVV.

V usage is TRBV2 and J usage is TRBJ2-7; the match to TRBD1 covers 11 bases. This CDR3 comprises 12 residues. CDR1 is SNHLY and CDR2 is FYNNEI in the germline V gene. The V and J ends lost 9 bases and 13 bases, in that order; junction bases with no gene match: 11. CDR3 amino acids: CASGTGGMLSYF. CDR3 sequence (DNA): TGTGCCAGTGGGACAGGGGGGATGTTATCATACTTC. The full variable domain, its missing parts supplied by reference TRBV2 and TRBJ2-7, is EPEVTQTPSHQVTQMGQEVILRCVPISNHLYFYWYRQILGQKVEFLVSFYNNEISEKSEIFDDQFSVERPDGSNFTLKIRSTKLEDSAMYFCASGTGGMLSYFGPGTRLTVT.

This chain joins TRBV4-3 and TRBJ2-3; 8 nucleotides agree with TRBD1. The trim removed 4 bases at V and 0 bases at J, leaving 6 bases unmatched. CDR1 is LGHNA and CDR2 is YSLEER in the germline V gene. This CDR3 is 16 amino acids long. CDR3 in amino acids: CASSRGQAPSTDTQYF. Written as DNA, the CDR3 is TGCGCCAGCAGCCGGGGACAGGCCCCGAGCACAGATACGCAGTATTTT.

The chain recombines TRBV3-1 (or the pseudogene TRBV3-2) with TRBJ2-2; D not certain. The CDR3 is 12 amino acids. The V end was cut by 2 bases, the J end by 7 bases, with 5 bases between. Germline V gene lookup returns CDR1 LGHDT and CDR2 YNNKEL (reference sequence). CDR3 in amino acids: CASSQSIGELFF. The CDR3 nucleotides read TGTGCCAGCAGCCAATCAATCGGGGAGCTGTTTTTT.

This chain links TRBV7-8 with TRBJ1-3; a possible D gene is TRBD1 (6 bases). Trimming took off 6 bases at V and 2 bases at J, with 14 bases between the two ends. Germline loops: CDR1 SGHVS, CDR2 FQNEAQ. There are 15 residues in the CDR3. CDR3 residues: CASRRGQSPGNTIYF. CDR3 sequence (DNA): TGTGCCAGCAGACGAGGACAGTCTCCTGGAAACACCATATATTTT.

The chain joins TRBV19 to TRBJ2-2, with TRBD1 matching over 8 bases. V lost 5 bases and J lost 5; bases outside the gene matches: 10. CDR1 is LNHDA and CDR2 is SQIVND in the germline V gene (reference sequence). The CDR3 is 16 residues long. This CDR3 reads CASSGPGTGRTGELFF. In DNA form, the CDR3 reads TGTGCCAGTAGTGGACCCGGGACAGGTCGAACCGGGGAGCTGTTTTTT.

CDR3: CASSELGGGVDNEQFF. In DNA, the CDR3 is TGTGCCAGCAGTGAATTAGGCGGGGGGGTCGACAATGAGCAGTTCTTC. The chain employs TRBV25-1 and TRBJ2-1, with TRBD2 identical over 9 bases. J gave up 5 bases and V 1 base, and 6 bases lay outside the gene matches. Looked up from germline, CDR1 is MGHDK and CDR2 is SYGVNS. The CDR3 contains 16 residues.

The gene calls are TRBV5-5 and TRBJ1-5; unclear D gene. This CDR3 has 17 residues. CDR1 SGHKS and CDR2 YYEKEE come from the germline V gene (reference sequence). Trimming took 5 bases from V and 1 from J, leaving 19 bases between them. The CDR3, as DNA: TGTGCCAGCAGGCCCAAGATGGAGGGTCGCAGCAATCAGCCCCAGCATTTT. This gives the protein CASRPKMEGRSNQPQHF. The complete variable domain, with remaining parts taken from reference TRBV5-5 and TRBJ1-5, reads DAGVTQSPTHLIKTRGQQVTLRCSPISGHKSVSWYQQVLGQGPQFIFQYYEKEERGRGNFPDRFSARQFPNYSSELNVNALLLGDSALYLCASRPKMEGRSNQPQHFGDGTRLSIL.

The chain couples TRBV6-2 or TRBV6-3 to TRBJ2-5; a possible D gene is TRBD2 (6 bases). CDR3 length: 15 residues. CDR1 and CDR2 from the germline V gene are MNHEY and SVGEGT. Trimming pared 5 bases from V and 5 bases from J, leaving 18 bases between. Here the CDR3 DNA reads TGTGCCAGCAGTCGGGGGTCTTGGTCATCGGAGACCCAGTACTTC. Encoded protein: CASSRGSWSSETQYF.

The sample holds one count of this clone. The chain carries TRBV6-2 or TRBV6-3 and TRBJ1-5; D gene ambiguous. CDR3 length equals 13 residues. Germline CDR1 MNHEY, CDR2 SVGEGT. Trimming shortened V by 2 bases and J by 9 bases, and 11 bases separated the two germline ends. CDR3 sequence (DNA): TGTGCCAGCAGTTACAACGGCCCGGGGCCCCAGCATTTT. Translation gives CASSYNGPGPQHF.

This chain uses TRBV7-9 with TRBJ1-1, with D hard to call. The CDR3 runs 15 residues. Germline V gene data show CDR1 as SEHNR and CDR2 as FQNEAQ (reference sequence). V lost 1 base to trimming and J lost 2 bases, with 11 bases between them. CDR3 DNA: TGTGCCAGCAGCTTAGATGGTAGCCTAAACACTGAAGCTTTCTTT. Amino acid sequence: CASSLDGSLNTEAFF.

The chain couples TRBV7-6 to TRBJ2-3; 16 nucleotides align to TRBD2. The V and J ends lost 5 bases and 0 bases, in that order; junction bases with no gene match: 5. The CDR3 length is 18 residues. Per germline, CDR1 SGHVS and CDR2 FNYEAQ. In DNA, the CDR3 is TGTGCCAGCAGCGCCGGGACTAGCGGGGGGGAGAGCACAGATACGCAGTATTTT. Translating it yields CASSAGTSGGESTDTQYF. The complete variable domain, with remaining parts taken from reference TRBV7-6 and TRBJ2-3, reads GAGVSQSPRYKVTKRGQDVALRCDPISGHVSLYWYRQALGQGPEFLTYFNYEAQQDKSGLPNDRFSAERPEGSISTLTIQRTEQRDSAMYRCASSAGTSGGESTDTQYFGPGTRLTVL.

V and J are TRBV27 and TRBJ1-2; TRBD1 matches at 9 bases. Trimming took 5 bases from V and 7 from J; bases not matched to a gene: 5. Per the germline V gene, CDR1 is MNHEY and CDR2 is SMNVEV (reference sequence). The CDR3 sequence is 13 residues long. The CDR3: CASSRGQGRGYTF. DNA of the CDR3: TGTGCCAGCAGTCGGGGACAGGGACGTGGCTACACCTTC.

The V and J genes are TRBV6-5 and TRBJ1-5; TRBD1 matches 7 bases. This CDR3 has 13 residues. Trimming removed 6 bases from V and 7 bases from J; junction bases left unmatched: 6. Germline lookup yields CDR1 MNHEY and CDR2 SVGAGI. The CDR3 DNA reads TGTGCCAGCAGCCCCAACAGGGGACAGCCCCAGCATTTT. It translates to CASSPNRGQPQHF.